The TCR beta chain described here comes from a study of blood T cells in healthy people across ages. Study-wide findings and caveats: Samples with more naive T cells showed higher observed beta diversity.

Samples had at least 6 million PBMCs isolated from them. The CDR3 spans 14 residues. The V end lost 5 bases, the J end lost 8 bases, and 18 bases lay between the germline ends. Germline V lookup: CDR1 LNHNV, CDR2 YYDKDF (reference sequence). This clonotype has a handful of counts. Its antigen remains unidentified. Alongside a J-beta primer mix, a sample-barcoded 5' primer served in a second PCR lasting about 7 to 11 cycles. TCRdb reprocessed the 5' RACE reads with MiXCR, giving one entry per CDR3 protein. In the table there are about 1.1 million distinct CDR3 sequences, 35% to 45% of which are singletons.

The receptor comes from a man aged 18 to 29 in good health. The chain joins TRBV15 to TRBJ2-5; no definite D call. The material sequenced was blood. CDR3 coding DNA: TGTGCCACCAGCTCCGGATACCAGAGAAGAACCCAGTACTTC. It specifies CATSSGYQRRTQYF.